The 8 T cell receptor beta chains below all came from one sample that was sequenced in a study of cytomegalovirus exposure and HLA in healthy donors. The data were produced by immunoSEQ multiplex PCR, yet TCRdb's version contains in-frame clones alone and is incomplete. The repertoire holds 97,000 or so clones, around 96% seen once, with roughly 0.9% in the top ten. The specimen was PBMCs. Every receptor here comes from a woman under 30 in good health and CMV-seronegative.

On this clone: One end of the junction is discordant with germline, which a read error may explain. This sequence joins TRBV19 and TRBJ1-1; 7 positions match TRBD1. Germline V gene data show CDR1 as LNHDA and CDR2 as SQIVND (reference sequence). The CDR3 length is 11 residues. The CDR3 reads CASSIQGQPLF. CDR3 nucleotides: TGTGCCAGTAGTATACAGGGACAGCCTCTCTTT.

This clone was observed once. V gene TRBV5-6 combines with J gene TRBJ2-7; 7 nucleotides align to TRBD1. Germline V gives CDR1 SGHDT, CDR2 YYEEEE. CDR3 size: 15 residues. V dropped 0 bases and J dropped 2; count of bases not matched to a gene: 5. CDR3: CASSLAGQGAYEQYF. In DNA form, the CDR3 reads TGTGCCAGCAGCTTGGCCGGCCAGGGGGCCTACGAGCAGTACTTC.

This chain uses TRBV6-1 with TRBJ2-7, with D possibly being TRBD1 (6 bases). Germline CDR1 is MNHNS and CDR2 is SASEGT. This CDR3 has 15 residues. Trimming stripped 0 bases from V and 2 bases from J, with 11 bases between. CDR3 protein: CASSEAGQGPYEQYF. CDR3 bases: TGTGCCAGCAGTGAAGCGGGGCAGGGGCCCTACGAGCAGTACTTC.

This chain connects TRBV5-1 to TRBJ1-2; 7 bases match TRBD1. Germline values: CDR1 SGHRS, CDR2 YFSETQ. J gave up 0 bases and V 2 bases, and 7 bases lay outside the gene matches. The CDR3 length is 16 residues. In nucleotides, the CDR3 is TGCGCCAGCAGCTTACGACAGGGCGCAGCTAACTATGGCTACACCTTC. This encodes CASSLRQGAANYGYTF.

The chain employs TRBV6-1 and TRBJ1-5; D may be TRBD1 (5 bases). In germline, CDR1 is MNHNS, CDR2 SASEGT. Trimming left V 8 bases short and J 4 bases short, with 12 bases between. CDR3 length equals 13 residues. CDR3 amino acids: CASGGAENQPQHF. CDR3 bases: TGTGCCAGCGGAGGGGCAGAAAATCAGCCCCAGCATTTT.

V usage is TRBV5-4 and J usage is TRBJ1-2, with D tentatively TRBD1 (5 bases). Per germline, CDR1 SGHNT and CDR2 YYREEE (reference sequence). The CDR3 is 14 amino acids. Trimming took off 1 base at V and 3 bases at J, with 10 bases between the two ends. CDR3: CASSLRGSDYGYTF. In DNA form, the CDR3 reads TGTGCCAGCAGCTTGAGGGGCTCAGACTATGGCTACACCTTC.

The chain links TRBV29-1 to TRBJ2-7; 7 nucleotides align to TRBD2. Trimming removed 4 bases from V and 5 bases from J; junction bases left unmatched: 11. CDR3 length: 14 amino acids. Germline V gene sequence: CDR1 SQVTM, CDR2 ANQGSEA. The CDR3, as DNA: TGCAGCGTTGGGAGCGGGGCAGGCAGGAACGAGCAGTACTTC. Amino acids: CSVGSGAGRNEQYF.

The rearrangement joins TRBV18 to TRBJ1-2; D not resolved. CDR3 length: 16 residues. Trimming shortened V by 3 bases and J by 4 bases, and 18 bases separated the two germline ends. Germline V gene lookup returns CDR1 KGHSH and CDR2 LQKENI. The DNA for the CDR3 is TGTGCCAGCTCACCGCCGGGGAGGGCCAGTTTCTATGGCTACACCTTC. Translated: CASSPPGRASFYGYTF.